The clone carrying this T cell receptor beta chain was counted a few times. The CDR3 consists of 18 residues. Trimming removed 2 bases from V and 5 bases from J; junction bases left unmatched: 7. CDR1 is MNHEY and CDR2 is SVGEGT in the germline V gene. TCRdb re-clonotyped the PCR reads through MiXCR. The data contain just over 20,000 clones, roughly 38% of them singletons. This entry comes from a study of metastatic and nonmetastatic thyroid tumors. Every patient underwent thyroid surgery untreated. The receptor was isolated from a female donor with papillary thyroid cancer or a benign thyroid nodule (not recorded which). Some clones in this sample may be carry-over from other donors' samples. This chain joins TRBV6-2 or TRBV6-3 and TRBJ2-2; 14 bases map to TRBD2. Sequenced: tumor tissue. The CDR3 is CASSYVGLAGVRTGELFF. The CDR3 bases are TGTGCCAGCAGTTACGTGGGACTAGCGGGAGTACGAACCGGGGAGCTGTTTTTT.